Sequencing of this T cell receptor (beta chain) was carried out in a study of CD8 T cells in Susac syndrome. General study points: The total CD8+ repertoires yielded sixteen Susac-specific public clones and the CD8+ TEMRA repertoires yielded a few. In Susac syndrome, CD8+ expansion was highest in TEMRA and active disease.

CD8+ and CD4+ blood T cells underwent TCR beta sequencing. To note about this clonotype: What it recognizes is unknown.

Reverse transcription of roughly 0.5 to 1 ug RNA used random hexamers. Amplification of TCR beta CDR3 across 54 Vbeta and 13 Jbeta was performed with immunoSEQ multiplex PCR. TCRdb processed the immunoSEQ multiplex PCR reads anew with MiXCR; each CDR3 protein has one entry. The sample lists around 81,000 distinct CDR3 sequences; approximately 93% were seen once. CDR1 is SGHRS and CDR2 is YFSETQ in the germline V gene. This CDR3 comprises 14 residues. J gave up 3 bases and V 7 bases, and 9 bases lay outside the gene matches. V is TRBV5-1 and J is TRBJ2-5; 7 nucleotides align to TRBD2. The specimen sequenced was CD8+ T cells from PBMCs. The TCR was taken from a human donor with Susac syndrome. In nucleotides, the CDR3 is TGCGCCAGCGGTGGAGTCCTAGCGGAAGAGACCCAGTACTTC. The encoded protein is CASGGVLAEETQYF.